These 14 T cell receptor beta chains originate from one sample sequenced in a study of blood T cell repertoires in COVID-19. This table comes from immunoSEQ multiplex PCR, and its TCRdb copy is limited to in-frame clones, with some not included. Among about 150,000 clones, 82% were seen once, and the ten largest hold roughly a tenth. What was sequenced was peripheral blood. These receptors were taken from a woman older than 75 with active or convalescent COVID-19.

This clone was seen more than once but under ten times. The V and J genes are TRBV18 and TRBJ1-1; weak D call: TRBD1 (5 bases). Germline CDR1 and CDR2: KGHSH and LQKENI. CDR3 length: 13 residues. V shed 6 bases and J shed 6 bases, with 14 bases lying between them. CDR3 sequence (DNA): TGTGCCAGCTCCAGGGAGGGCATAGCTGAAGCTTTCTTT. Its translation is CASSREGIAEAFF.

The chain is built from TRBV7-9 and TRBJ2-2, with 14 bases lining up with TRBD2. This CDR3 contains 16 residues. V was clipped by 4 bases and J by 4 bases; unmatched bases: 2. Germline-derived CDR1 and CDR2 are SEHNR and FQNEAQ (reference sequence). The chain's CDR3 is CASSSGLAGGTGELFF. The CDR3 DNA reads as TGTGCCAGCAGCTCCGGACTAGCGGGAGGCACCGGGGAGCTGTTTTTT.

This clone occurred once. This sequence joins TRBV6-5 and TRBJ1-1; TRBD1 aligns across 7 bases. With 8 bases clipped from V and 0 bases from J, the junction kept 9 bases outside the gene matches. The CDR3 loop spans 15 amino acids. CDR1 and CDR2 from the germline V gene are MNHEY and SVGAGI. Here the CDR3 reads CASSGQALLNTEAFF. CDR3 nucleotides: TGTGCCAGCTCCGGACAGGCTCTACTGAACACTGAAGCTTTCTTT.

This clone was observed once. The rearrangement links TRBV10-2 to TRBJ2-7; TRBD2 matches 9 bases. From germline, CDR1 is WSHSY and CDR2 SAAADI. J gave up 3 bases and V 7 bases, and 10 bases lay outside the gene matches. CDR3 length equals 15 residues. CDR3 DNA sequence: TGCGCCAGCACCAGGACTAGCGATGGTTTCTACGAGCAGTACTTC. Translating gives CASTRTSDGFYEQYF.

Comment on this clone: Other DNA sequences in this specimen translate into the identical CDR3. The chain uses TRBV2 and TRBJ2-5; D uncertain. The germline gives CDR1 SNHLY, CDR2 FYNNEI. The CDR3 length is 11 residues. Trimming cost V 6 bases and J 2 bases, with 4 bases left between them. The CDR3 DNA is TGTGCCAGCAGCCCTCAAGAGACCCAGTACTTC. Translated: CASSPQETQYF.

As for this clone: The same CDR3 is also encoded by other DNA sequences in this sample. V is TRBV28 and J is TRBJ2-7, with D tentatively TRBD1 (5 bases). This CDR3 has 12 residues. Per the germline V gene, CDR1 is MDHEN and CDR2 is SYDVKM. Deletions cut 1 base from V and 6 bases from J, with 7 bases between. CDR3 sequence: CASSLLGAEQYF. CDR3 coding DNA: TGTGCCAGCAGTTTATTAGGGGCCGAGCAGTACTTC.

CDR3 region: CASSEGRGRDYGYTF. CDR3 coding DNA: TGTGCCAGCAGTGAGGGCAGGGGGCGGGACTATGGCTACACCTTC. The chain is built from TRBV6-1 and TRBJ1-2; 8 bases line up with TRBD1. The CDR3 covers 15 residues. Germline V lookup: CDR1 MNHNS, CDR2 SASEGT. Trimming took 3 bases from V and 3 from J; bases not matched to a gene: 6.

The chain employs TRBV30 and TRBJ1-2; D is possibly TRBD1 (6 bases). This CDR3 comprises 14 residues. The germline gives CDR1 GTSNPN, CDR2 SVGIG (reference sequence). Trimming stripped 8 bases from V and 2 bases from J, with 18 bases between. CDR3 in DNA: TGTGCCGGTAAACAGGGAGTGTACAACTATGGCTACACCTTC. This sequence encodes CAGKQGVYNYGYTF. The variable domain in full, completed from reference TRBV30 and TRBJ1-2, reads SQTIHQWPATLVQPVGSPLSLECTVEGTSNPNLYWYRQAAGRGLQLLFYSVGIGQISSEVPQNLSASRPQDRQFILSSKKLLLSDSGFYLCAGKQGVYNYGYTFGSGTRLTVV.

The V call is TRBV24-1, the J call TRBJ1-5; no reliable D call. This CDR3 has 14 amino acids. Germline loops: CDR1 KGHDR, CDR2 SFDVKD. V dropped 7 bases and J dropped 7 bases, with 16 bases sitting between them. The CDR3 DNA reads TGTGCCACCAGCGGTCTCGGGGAGGGCCAGCCCCAGCATTTT. This translates into CATSGLGEGQPQHF.

Only a few counts were recorded for this clone. The chain joins TRBV6-5 to TRBJ2-1; 8 bases map to TRBD2. After removal of 7 bases from V and 2 bases from J, the junction contained 4 bases not matched to a gene. CDR1 MNHEY and CDR2 SVGAGI come from the germline V gene. The CDR3 spans 14 residues. This chain's CDR3 is CASKLGRAYNEQFF. Here the CDR3 DNA reads TGTGCCAGCAAGCTCGGGAGGGCCTACAATGAGCAGTTCTTC.

Concerning this clone: The same CDR3 also results from other DNA sequences found in this sample. The chain recombines TRBV5-1 with TRBJ1-1; D call uncertain. Deletions cut 4 bases from V and 1 base from J, with 14 bases between. The CDR3 sequence is 15 residues long. Germline V gene sequence: CDR1 SGHRS, CDR2 YFSETQ. The CDR3 nucleotides read TGCGCCAGCAGCCTCGAGGGCGGCAGGAACACTGAAGCTTTCTTT. Its protein product is CASSLEGGRNTEAFF.

The chain employs TRBV11-2 and TRBJ2-1, with a tentative D call TRBD2 (5 bases). CDR1 is SGHAT and CDR2 is FQNNGV in the germline V gene. The V and J ends lost 5 bases and 0 bases respectively, with 14 bases between them. The CDR3 contains 16 residues. The CDR3 protein is CASSAGLVRSYNEQFF. CDR3 nucleotides: TGTGCCAGCAGCGCCGGACTCGTTCGCTCCTACAATGAGCAGTTCTTC.

J is TRBJ2-2 and V is TRBV5-5; 12 positions match TRBD2. Looked up from germline, CDR1 is SGHKS and CDR2 is YYEKEE (reference sequence). The CDR3 runs 16 residues. Losses at the gene ends were 0 bases for V and 5 bases for J; bases not matched to a gene: 2. The CDR3 coding sequence is TGTGCCAGCAGCTTGGTACTAGCGGGAGGAACCGGGGAGCTGTTTTTT. Protein: CASSLVLAGGTGELFF.

On this clone itself: An end of the junction differs from the germline gene, which may be a read error. The chain links TRBV7-9 to TRBJ2-3; 11 bases line up with TRBD1. CDR1 is SEHNR and CDR2 is FQNEAQ in the germline V gene (reference sequence). This CDR3 is built from 15 residues. The CDR3 DNA sequence: TGTGCCAGCAGTTTAGGGACAGGGGGTCCAGATACGCAGTATTTT. Amino acids: CASSLGTGGPDTQYF.